This TCR beta chain was documented in a study of tumor and adjacent non-tumor tissue in lung cancer. Study-wide context: Patients comprised over 9 adenocarcinoma, a couple of squamous cell carcinoma and 1 small cell lung cancer. Some 4.1 million productive TCRbeta reads were obtained per sample on average.

This sample's RNA came from whole unsorted tissue. Between August and November 2014, newly diagnosed, chemotherapy-naive lung cancer patients underwent thoracic surgery in China. In its sample, this clonotype was seen many times. The antigen remains undetermined. A modified ARM-PCR protocol with three rounds of nested PCR amplified TCRbeta. Using its own MiXCR run on the multiplex PCR reads, TCRdb lists one record per CDR3 protein. Here the sample spans around 210,000 distinct CDR3 sequences, roughly 70% being singletons. Study-level findings and limits: Top 100 clones took a larger repertoire share in normal lung.

Sequenced: lung tumor tissue. The source of this sequence is a man in his sixties with non-small cell lung cancer.

The CDR3: CASSLQTSGTGELFF. DNA for the CDR3: TGTGCCAGCAGCTTGCAGACTAGCGGCACCGGGGAGCTGTTTTTT. The genes are TRBV5-4 and TRBJ2-2; 9 bases line up with TRBD2. V lost 1 base, J lost 4 bases, and 2 bases stayed unmatched. CDR3 length equals 15 residues. Germline V CDR1 and CDR2: SGHNT, YYREEE (reference sequence).